These T cell receptor beta chains were read from a single sample in a study of regulatory T cells in long-lasting Graves disease. One entry per CDR3 protein, called by TCRdb with MiXCR from the multiplex PCR reads. The profile shows about 620,000 distinct CDR3 sequences, 15% to 20% of them singletons. These data were likewise used in another study, on T cells in Graves' hyperthyroidism and ophthalmopathy.

The specimen was peripheral blood mononuclear cells (PBMCs), collected at new diagnosis, from a patient treated with antithyroid drugs. The receptor set was obtained from a woman younger than 45 with Graves disease. Both conserved end residues are part of each CDR3. Clone size is not always given. Where it is, it says once, few, many or a class for expanded clones.

v_gene,abundance,j_gene,CDR3aa
TRBV28,few,TRBJ1-3,CASSSPWRSGNTIYF
TRBV29-1,-,TRBJ2-5,CSVRTPPGETQYF
TRBV20-1,few,TRBJ1-2,CSATRDREVNYGYTF
TRBV19,-,TRBJ1-1,CASGMVAGNTEAFF
TRBV5-1,many,TRBJ2-7,CASSWSGGMANEQYF
TRBV12-3/TRBV12-4,many,TRBJ1-2,CASSLVSVGGDTF
TRBV5-1,few,TRBJ2-1,CASTSGSNEQFF
TRBV11-2,-,TRBJ2-3,CASSGKGSWTDTQYF
TRBV5-1,-,TRBJ2-3,CASSPDRAPSDTQYF
TRBV2,few,TRBJ1-2,CASSEEQEFGYTF
TRBV28,many,TRBJ1-6,CASSRQGLNLGSPLHF
TRBV7-8,-,TRBJ2-3,CASSSLPSTDTQYF
TRBV18,-,TRBJ2-7,CASSPLAGGSHYEQYF
TRBV25-1,few,TRBJ1-2,CASSEFKDNYGYTF
TRBV15,-,TRBJ2-2,CATTEGPNTGELFF
TRBV6-2/TRBV6-3,many,TRBJ2-7,CASSGPGQGTYEQYF
TRBV24-1,many,TRBJ1-1,CASSGQVDTEAFF
TRBV2,few,TRBJ2-2,CASSDPHRGTGELFF
TRBV7-3,-,TRBJ2-2,CASSPTKNTGELFF
TRBV19,-,TRBJ2-3,CASSTPSTDTQYF
TRBV5-1,many,TRBJ2-7,CASSLVDTSIYEQYF
TRBV28,many,TRBJ2-3,CASSVSGRSLGDTQYF
TRBV7-9,many,TRBJ1-1,CASSPSGTPNTEAFF
TRBV19,few,TRBJ2-3,CASSKQGLAGKRTDTQYF
TRBV5-1,-,TRBJ1-1,CASRAGDRIVVEAFF